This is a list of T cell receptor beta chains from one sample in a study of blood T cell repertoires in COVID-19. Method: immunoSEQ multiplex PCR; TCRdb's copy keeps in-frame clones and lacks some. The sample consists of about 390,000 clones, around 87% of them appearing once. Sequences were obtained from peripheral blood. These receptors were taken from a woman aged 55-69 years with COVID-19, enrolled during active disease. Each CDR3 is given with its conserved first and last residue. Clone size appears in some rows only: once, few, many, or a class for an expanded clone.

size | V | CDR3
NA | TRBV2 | CASSDRGSAEAFF
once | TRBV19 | CASSIVAVANTEAFF
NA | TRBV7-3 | CASTLYPGANVLTF
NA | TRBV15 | CATRQSATNEKLFF
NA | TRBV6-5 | CATNRYQYNEQFF
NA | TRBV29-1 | CSAYGTGVNTEAFF
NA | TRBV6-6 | CASSNRGQETQYF
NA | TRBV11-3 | CASSPGGAVAKNIQYF
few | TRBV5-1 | CASSLTTEKLFF
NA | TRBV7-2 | CASSPRRRGGELFF
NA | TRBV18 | CASSPPTPSWGYTF
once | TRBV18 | CASSPTGQGREAFF
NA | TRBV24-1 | CATRVAGGDTQYF
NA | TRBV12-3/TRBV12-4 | CASSTKIDTQYF
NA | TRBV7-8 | CASRQGGELFF
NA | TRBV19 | CASSMGLNYGYTF
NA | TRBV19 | CASTYRGTRTNEKLFF
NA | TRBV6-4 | CASSGTGTGTDTQYF
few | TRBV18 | CASSPYSGGNTGELFF
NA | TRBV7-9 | CASSLEGVSSYEQYF
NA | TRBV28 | CASSFPRRGANRRGQETQYF
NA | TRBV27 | CASSLGFAGTGGHEQYF
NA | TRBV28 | CASSSAGTSGGREQFF
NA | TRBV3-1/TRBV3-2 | CASRGLGTEAFF
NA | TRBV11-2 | CASSWASTDTQYF
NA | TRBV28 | CASSSTGGLASTGELFF
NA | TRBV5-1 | CASSFPSSGGGRETQYF
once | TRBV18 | CASSQETGVQTQYF
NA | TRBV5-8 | CASSQTGLTGETQYF
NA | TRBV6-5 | CASSSGREAFF
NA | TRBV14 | CASSQRQGFVPEAFF
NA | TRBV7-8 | CASSYGGGNQPQHF
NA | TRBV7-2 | CASSLGTGHLNTEAFF
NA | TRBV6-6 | CASRLGQGSDTQYF
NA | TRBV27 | CASNPSLVGTEAFF
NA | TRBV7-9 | CASSPQTGDSGANVLTF
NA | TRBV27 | CASSLTGGGNQPQHF
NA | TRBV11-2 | CASSSQGSNTEAFF
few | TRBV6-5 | CASSFDRGSNTEAFF
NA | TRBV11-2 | CASSRGRQGSDTQYF
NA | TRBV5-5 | CASSKPTGTGNEKLFF
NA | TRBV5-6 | CASSQAVELFF
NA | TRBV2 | CAKQPRQGGNTIYF
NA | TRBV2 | CASMASYNSPLHF
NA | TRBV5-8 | CASSLRTSGVETQYF
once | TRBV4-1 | CASSARDRGTTEAFF
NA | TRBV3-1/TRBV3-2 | CASSQYSGGATNEKLFF
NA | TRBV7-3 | CASSLTPGSNVLTF
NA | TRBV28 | CASSLAGPNEQFF
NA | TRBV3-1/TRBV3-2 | CASSQVHTGTLAMISYTF
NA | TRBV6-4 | CASTLEQGQGETQYF
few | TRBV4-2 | CASSQGLAGKTDTQYF
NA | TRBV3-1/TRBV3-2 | CASKSRGSVRETQYF
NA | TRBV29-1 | CTLKTVGSTDTQYF
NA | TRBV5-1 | CASSLGRAGSSYEQYF
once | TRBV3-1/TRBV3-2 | CASSQGGSGNTIYF